Each of the 27 T cell receptor beta chains below was sequenced from the same sample in a study of shared clonotypes between healthy human individuals. Clones were sequenced by immunoSEQ multiplex PCR, and TCRdb holds only the in-frame ones, with some missing. The sample shows under 600,000 clones, 95% to 96% of them seen only once. Sequenced input: naive CD4+ T cells sorted from blood. This sample's subset: CD45RA+ positively selected. These receptors were collected from a woman in her twenties or thirties in good health.

The genes are TRBV7-2 and TRBJ1-1, with unresolved D. With 5 bases removed from V and 0 bases from J, the gap between germline ends came to 13 bases. In germline, CDR1 is SGHTA, CDR2 FQGNSA. The CDR3 totals 15 residues. CDR3 coding DNA: TGTGCCAGCAGCCCCCCGCAGGTAATGAACACTGAAGCTTTCTTT. Residues: CASSPPQVMNTEAFF.

The chain joins TRBV6-6 to TRBJ1-4; 7 bases map to TRBD1. The CDR3 length is 14 residues. V lost 7 bases to trimming and J lost 8 bases; unmatched junction nucleotides: 10. Germline V gives CDR1 MNHNY, CDR2 SVGAGI (reference sequence). CDR3 sequence (DNA): TGTGCCAGCAACCGACAGGGCACGCGGGAAAAACTGTTTTTT. Translated: CASNRQGTREKLFF.

The chain uses TRBV28 and TRBJ2-5; the match to TRBD2 covers 7 bases. The CDR3 runs 13 residues. The V segment lost 4 bases and the J segment 5 bases; nucleotides outside the gene matches: 4. Germline V gives CDR1 MDHEN, CDR2 SYDVKM. The CDR3 DNA is TGTGCCAGCAGTTCAGCGGGAATGGAGACCCAGTACTTC. This codes for CASSSAGMETQYF.

The chain employs TRBV7-2 and TRBJ1-4; 8 bases fit TRBD1. Germline loops: CDR1 SGHTA, CDR2 FQGNSA. The CDR3 spans 14 residues. Trimming at V came to 6 bases and at J to 6 bases, leaving 6 bases not matched to a gene. The CDR3 region is CASRPGGKDEKLFF. Written as DNA, the CDR3 is TGTGCCAGCAGACCAGGGGGCAAGGATGAAAAACTGTTTTTT.

CDR3 protein: CASSSTGVNEQFF. The DNA of the CDR3 is TGTGCCAGCAGCTCAACAGGGGTCAATGAGCAGTTCTTC. V is TRBV7-6 and J is TRBJ2-1, with 7 bases matching TRBD1. Germline loops: CDR1 SGHVS, CDR2 FNYEAQ. V gave up 4 bases and J gave up 6 bases; unmatched junction bases: 3. The CDR3 consists of 13 residues.

In its sample, this clone was seen once. The V call is TRBV19, the J call TRBJ2-1; the match to TRBD2 covers 7 bases. Unmatched junction bases numbered 13, after V lost 4 bases and J lost 4 bases. The CDR3 extends over 17 amino acids. Germline V gene data show CDR1 as LNHDA and CDR2 as SQIVND (reference sequence). The CDR3 reads CASSTGRGGRGYNEQFF. The CDR3 DNA sequence: TGTGCCAGTAGTACAGGACGGGGCGGGAGAGGGTACAATGAGCAGTTCTTC.

To note about this clone: Other DNA sequences in this sample translate to the same CDR3. The chain employs TRBV9 and TRBJ2-5, with 15 bases that match TRBD2. The germline V gene encodes CDR1 SGDLS and CDR2 YYNGEE. Trimming cost V 2 bases and J 5 bases; bases outside gene matches: 1. CDR3 size: 15 residues. The CDR3 region has the DNA TGTGCCAGCAGCGTCGGACTAGCGGGAGGGGAGACCCAGTACTTC. The encoded protein is CASSVGLAGGETQYF.

The rearrangement joins TRBV28 to TRBJ2-5; D may match TRBD1 or TRBD2 (6 bases each). V gave up 8 bases and J gave up 5 bases, with 15 bases separating them. Germline V gene data show CDR1 as MDHEN and CDR2 as SYDVKM. This CDR3 comprises 13 residues. The CDR3 sequence is CASSRGGQETQYF. CDR3 DNA: TGTGCCAGCTCCCGAGGGGGGCAGGAGACCCAGTACTTC.

The chain uses TRBV6-6 and TRBJ1-5; no definite D call. The CDR3 consists of 16 residues. The germline gives CDR1 MNHNY, CDR2 SVGAGI (reference sequence). Trimming removed 5 bases at V and 1 base at J, with 15 bases between. The CDR3 is CASSPKRSSSNQPQHF. DNA of the CDR3: TGTGCCAGCAGTCCGAAGCGGTCGAGCAGCAATCAGCCCCAGCATTTT.

This rearrangement joins TRBV18 to TRBJ2-1, with 9 bases lining up with TRBD2. This CDR3 spans 15 amino acids. Trimming cost V 6 bases and J 0 bases; bases outside gene matches: 3. The V gene's germline CDR1 is KGHSH and CDR2 LQKENI. The chain's CDR3 is CASSYSGSSYNEQFF. The CDR3 coding sequence is TGTGCCAGCTCGTATAGCGGGAGCTCCTACAATGAGCAGTTCTTC.

This chain connects TRBV7-2 to TRBJ2-7; the D gene is possibly TRBD1 (5 bases). The CDR3 covers 14 residues. Per the germline V gene, CDR1 is SGHTA and CDR2 is FQGNSA. Trimming left V 6 bases short and J 2 bases short, with 14 bases between. The CDR3 here is CASRRGQTAYEQYF. The CDR3 nucleotides are TGTGCCAGCAGACGAGGACAAACTGCCTACGAGCAGTACTTC. The whole variable domain, filled in from reference TRBV7-2 and TRBJ2-7, reads GAGVSQSPSNKVTEKGKDVELRCDPISGHTALYWYRQSLGQGLEFLIYFQGNSAPDKSGLPSDRFSAERTGGSVSTLTIQRTQQEDSAVYLCASRRGQTAYEQYFGPGTRLTVT.

This chain connects TRBV10-3 to TRBJ2-7; 12 bases are shared with TRBD2. The CDR3 has 15 residues. CDR1 and CDR2 from the germline V gene are ENHRY and SYGVKD. Trimming cost V 4 bases and J 2 bases; bases outside gene matches: 3. CDR3 nucleotides: TGTGCCATCAGTGGGCTAGCGGGAGGGGCCTACGAGCAGTACTTC. It is translated as CAISGLAGGAYEQYF.

The chain carries TRBV27 and TRBJ1-2; D gene ambiguous. CDR1 is MNHEY and CDR2 is SMNVEV in the germline V gene (reference sequence). The CDR3 extends over 14 amino acids. Trimming took off 2 bases at V and 2 bases at J, with 9 bases between the two ends. CDR3 sequence: CASSLVHPNYGYTF. For the CDR3, the DNA is TGTGCCAGCAGTTTAGTCCATCCCAACTATGGCTACACCTTC.

This clone has just one count. The genes are TRBV5-1 and TRBJ2-7; D unclear. Germline assignment: CDR1 SGHRS and CDR2 YFSETQ. Trimming stripped 0 bases from V and 0 bases from J, with 7 bases between. This CDR3 is 14 amino acids long. CDR3 sequence (DNA): TGCGCCAGCAGCTTGGAGGGCTCCTCCTACGAGCAGTACTTC. Protein sequence: CASSLEGSSYEQYF.

The chain joins TRBV7-3 to TRBJ2-3; 10 nucleotides line up with TRBD2. Germline V lookup: CDR1 SGHTA, CDR2 FQGTGA. The CDR3 is 22 amino acids. The V and J ends lost 3 bases and 0 bases, in that order; junction bases with no gene match: 21. CDR3 sequence reads: CASSFHPEREGPPSNSTDTQYF. DNA for the CDR3: TGTGCCAGCAGCTTTCACCCCGAGCGGGAGGGTCCCCCGTCTAATAGCACAGATACGCAGTATTTT.

The V gene is TRBV6-5, the J gene TRBJ1-1, with 10 bases that match TRBD1. CDR3 length: 16 amino acids. Germline lookup yields CDR1 MNHEY and CDR2 SVGAGI. V gave up 0 bases and J gave up 3 bases; unmatched junction bases: 4. The CDR3 loop reads CASSYSDRGRDTEAFF. CDR3 nucleotide sequence: TGTGCCAGCAGTTACTCTGACAGGGGGCGTGACACTGAAGCTTTCTTT.

The chain couples TRBV9 to TRBJ2-7; tentatively, D is TRBD2 (6 bases). V dropped 0 bases and J dropped 6 bases, with 13 bases sitting between them. The CDR3 runs to 14 residues. Germline V gene lookup returns CDR1 SGDLS and CDR2 YYNGEE. The CDR3 bases are TGTGCCAGCAGCGTAGCGGGGGTATTTGGCGAGCAGTACTTC. The encoded protein is CASSVAGVFGEQYF. The whole variable domain, remainder taken from reference TRBV9 and TRBJ2-7, is DSGVTQTPKHLITATGQRVTLRCSPRSGDLSVYWYQQSLDQGLQFLIQYYNGEERAKGNILERFSAQQFPDLHSELNLSSLELGDSALYFCASSVAGVFGEQYFGPGTRLTVT.

The CDR3 sequence is CAWRPGREPKAFF. The CDR3 DNA sequence: TGTGCCTGGAGACCGGGCCGGGAGCCTAAGGCTTTCTTT. The rearrangement links TRBV30 to TRBJ1-1; D remains unclear. The CDR3 is 13 amino acids. Germline V gives CDR1 GTSNPN, CDR2 SVGIG (reference sequence). Deletions cut 3 bases from V and 11 bases from J, with 19 bases between.

This clone appeared once. The J gene is TRBJ2-7, the V gene TRBV6-5; TRBD2 matches 10 bases. V trimming: 6 bases; J trimming: 3 bases; junction bases outside the gene matches: 8. The CDR3 is 15 residues long. The V gene's germline CDR1 is MNHEY and CDR2 SVGAGI. In nucleotides, the CDR3 is TGTGCCAGCAGGACTATAGCGGGGGGACTCTACGAGCAGTACTTC. Residues: CASRTIAGGLYEQYF.

This clone came up once. The chain joins TRBV30 to TRBJ1-5; a possible D gene is TRBD1 (5 bases). The CDR3 runs to 14 residues. Between the trimmed V and J ends, which lost 1 base and 5 bases, there was a span of 12 bases. Germline V lookup: CDR1 GTSNPN, CDR2 SVGIG (reference sequence). CDR3 nucleotide sequence: TGTGCCTGGAGTGGGGGGGGAGGTGATCAGCCCCAGCATTTT. Protein: CAWSGGGGDQPQHF.

This rearrangement joins TRBV5-1 to TRBJ2-7; D possibly corresponds to TRBD2 (6 bases). V dropped 2 bases and J dropped 1 base, with 13 bases sitting between them. The length of the CDR3 is 15 residues. Germline lookup yields CDR1 SGHRS and CDR2 YFSETQ. CDR3 loop: CASSFGDFQSYEQYF. Here the CDR3 DNA reads TGCGCCAGCAGCTTCGGGGACTTCCAGTCCTACGAGCAGTACTTC. Looking up the rest from reference TRBV5-1 and TRBJ2-7 gives the full variable domain: KAGVTQTPRYLIKTRGQQVTLSCSPISGHRSVSWYQQTPGQGLQFLFEYFSETQRNKGNFPGRFSGRQFSNSRSEMNVSTLELGDSALYLCASSFGDFQSYEQYFGPGTRLTVT.

A single count supports this clone. The chain is built from TRBV28 and TRBJ2-7, with 10 bases identical to TRBD2. The J segment lost 7 bases and the V segment lost 4 bases, leaving 10 bases of the junction unmatched. The CDR3 length is 15 residues. Germline loops: CDR1 MDHEN, CDR2 SYDVKM. The CDR3 loop is CASSSSAGGLEEQYF. DNA of the CDR3: TGTGCCAGCAGTTCCTCAGCGGGAGGGCTAGAGGAGCAGTACTTC.

The chain links TRBV7-2 to TRBJ2-3; TRBD2 might be the D (6 bases). The CDR3 runs to 14 residues. Trimming took off 3 bases at V and 2 bases at J, with 9 bases between the two ends. The germline V gene encodes CDR1 SGHTA and CDR2 FQGNSA. The CDR3 loop reads CASSFGLFTDTQYF. Here the CDR3 DNA reads TGTGCCAGCAGCTTCGGACTATTCACAGATACGCAGTATTTT.

The chain carries TRBV5-1 and TRBJ1-1; D might be TRBD1 (6 bases). Germline CDR1 SGHRS, CDR2 YFSETQ. The CDR3 length is 14 residues. Trimming left V 4 bases short and J 0 bases short, with 10 bases between. CDR3 amino acids: CASSAGVLNTEAFF. The DNA of the CDR3 is TGCGCCAGCAGCGCAGGGGTGTTGAACACTGAAGCTTTCTTT.

The V call is TRBV6-5, the J call TRBJ2-7; 13 nucleotides agree with TRBD2. The V gene's germline CDR1 is MNHEY and CDR2 SVGAGI. V shed 6 bases and J 3 bases; nucleotides not matched to a gene: 5. This CDR3 is built from 15 residues. CDR3 DNA: TGTGCCAGCAGAACTAGCGGGAGGGCCGTCTACGAGCAGTACTTC. The encoded protein is CASRTSGRAVYEQYF.

This rearrangement joins TRBV27 to TRBJ2-7, with D perhaps matching TRBD1 or TRBD2 (5 bases each). This CDR3 comprises 15 residues. Germline loops: CDR1 MNHEY, CDR2 SMNVEV (reference sequence). V was pared by 8 bases and J by 0 bases, with 17 bases between. The CDR3, as DNA: TGTGCCAGCCAAACCCTCGGGACCAACTCCTACGAGCAGTACTTC. Its protein is CASQTLGTNSYEQYF.

V usage is TRBV5-1 and J usage is TRBJ2-1; 11 bases agree with TRBD2. CDR1 SGHRS and CDR2 YFSETQ come from the germline V gene. The CDR3 is 15 amino acids. The J segment lost 3 bases and the V segment lost 4 bases, leaving 3 bases of the junction unmatched. In DNA, the CDR3 is TGCGCCAGCAGCCCGGGACTAGCGGACTACAATGAGCAGTTCTTC. Translated: CASSPGLADYNEQFF. Using reference TRBV5-1 and TRBJ2-1 for the parts outside the CDR3, the full variable domain is KAGVTQTPRYLIKTRGQQVTLSCSPISGHRSVSWYQQTPGQGLQFLFEYFSETQRNKGNFPGRFSGRQFSNSRSEMNVSTLELGDSALYLCASSPGLADYNEQFFGPGTRLTVL.